This T cell receptor (beta chain) stems from a study of blood T cell repertoires in COVID-19. Method: immunoSEQ multiplex PCR; TCRdb's copy keeps in-frame clones and lacks some. The sample holds 80,000 to 100,000 clones, around three quarters seen once. The sample was peripheral blood. This TCR derives from a woman in her 70s with acute or convalescent COVID-19.

The CDR3 region has the DNA TGTGCCAGCAGCTTAGAGGCCCGGGGACAGTACTTC. Protein sequence: CASSLEARGQYF. The rearrangement uses TRBV11-2 and TRBJ2-7; the D gene is possibly TRBD2 (5 bases). The V end lost 0 bases, the J end lost 10 bases, and 10 bases lay between the germline ends. Germline-derived CDR1 and CDR2 are SGHAT and FQNNGV. The CDR3 length is 12 residues.